Presented here are 17 T cell receptor beta chains from one specimen sequenced in a study of T cells in Graves' hyperthyroidism and ophthalmopathy. From RNA transcripts, TCR beta CDR3 regions were amplified. First-round RT-PCR of the TCR CDR3 relied on the HTBI primer set. Each CDR3 protein is one row after TCRdb ran MiXCR on the multiplex PCR reads. Here the sample spans 300,000 to 500,000 distinct CDR3 sequences, about 15% being singletons. The specimen was blood. The receptor set was obtained from a woman in her 30s with Graves' hyperthyroidism.

This clonotype was seen repeatedly, ten times or more. The rearrangement uses TRBV30 and TRBJ2-1, with TRBD2 matching 13 bases. J was trimmed by 4 bases and V by 0 bases; bases with no gene match: 9. The germline gives CDR1 GTSNPN, CDR2 SVGIG (reference sequence). The CDR3 covers 18 residues. The CDR3 bases are TGTGCCTGGAGTGTAGGGACTAGCGGGACAGCGCTATACAATGAGCAGTTCTTC. Translation gives CAWSVGTSGTALYNEQFF.

The chain has TRBV11-1 and TRBJ2-3, with 8 bases matching TRBD1. Germline V lookup: CDR1 SGHAT, CDR2 FQDESV (reference sequence). This CDR3 spans 15 amino acids. V was clipped by 5 bases and J by 3 bases; unmatched bases: 7. The CDR3 DNA sequence: TGTGCCAGCAGCCCCCGGACAGGGTGGACAGATACGCAGTATTTT. Translated: CASSPRTGWTDTQYF.

This clonotype showed up many times. The CDR3 bases are TGTGCCAGCAGTGATAGGACAGTATACACAGATACGCAGTATTTT. Amino acid sequence: CASSDRTVYTDTQYF. V gene TRBV2 combines with J gene TRBJ2-3; D possibly corresponds to TRBD1 (6 bases). Trimming took off 3 bases at V and 2 bases at J, with 12 bases between the two ends. Per germline, CDR1 SNHLY and CDR2 FYNNEI. The CDR3 is made up of 15 amino acids.

This clonotype was detected a few times. The gene calls are TRBV2 and TRBJ1-3, with a tentative D call TRBD1 (6 bases). Germline lookup yields CDR1 SNHLY and CDR2 FYNNEI. The CDR3 is 15 amino acids. V lost 5 bases to trimming and J lost 2 bases, with 13 bases between them. The CDR3 DNA is TGTGCCAGCAGTTCAACCAGGGGAGCTGGAAACACCATATATTTT. Translating gives CASSSTRGAGNTIYF.

This sequence joins TRBV5-6 and TRBJ1-4; D call uncertain. CDR3 size: 13 residues. V lost 7 bases and J lost 3, with 10 bases in between. Germline V gene sequence: CDR1 SGHDT, CDR2 YYEEEE. In DNA, the CDR3 is TGTGCCAGCCGGCGGCTATCTAATGAAAAACTGTTTTTT. Amino acids: CASRRLSNEKLFF.

The chain has TRBV7-9 and TRBJ2-3, with 11 positions matching TRBD2. From germline, CDR1 is SEHNR and CDR2 FQNEAQ (reference sequence). The CDR3 is made up of 15 amino acids. V shed 6 bases and J 3 bases; nucleotides not matched to a gene: 5. CDR3 sequence reads: CASRVTSGRTDTQYF. CDR3 bases: TGTGCCAGCAGGGTCACTAGCGGGAGAACAGATACGCAGTATTTT. Together with reference TRBV7-9 and TRBJ2-3, the CDR3 gives the full variable domain: DTGVSQNPRHKITKRGQNVTFRCDPISEHNRLYWYRQTLGQGPEFLTYFQNEAQLEKSRLLSDRFSAERPKGSFSTLEIQRTEQGDSAMYLCASRVTSGRTDTQYFGPGTRLTVL.

The V call is TRBV7-3, the J call TRBJ1-1; possible D gene TRBD1, 5 bases. The CDR3 has 14 residues. Per the germline V gene, CDR1 is SGHTA and CDR2 is FQGTGA. Trimming removed 5 bases from V and 4 bases from J, with 14 bases in between. The CDR3 spells CASSPSGVGTEAFF. Written as DNA, the CDR3 is TGTGCCAGCAGCCCCTCGGGGGTTGGCACTGAAGCTTTCTTT.

This clonotype was found many times. This sequence joins TRBV7-8 and TRBJ2-1, with 8 bases that match TRBD2. V lost 2 bases and J lost 5; bases outside the gene matches: 8. Germline values: CDR1 SGHVS, CDR2 FQNEAQ. The CDR3 length is 16 residues. In DNA form, the CDR3 reads TGTGCCAGCAGCTTAAATCGAGCGGGAGACCACAATGAGCAGTTCTTC. This translates into CASSLNRAGDHNEQFF. Full variable domain (outside the CDR3, taken from reference TRBV7-8 and TRBJ2-1): GAGVSQSPRYKVAKRGQDVALRCDPISGHVSLFWYQQALGQGPEFLTYFQNEAQLDKSGLPSDRFFAERPEGSVSTLKIQRTQQEDSAVYLCASSLNRAGDHNEQFFGPGTRLTVL.

There are a few counts of this clonotype. The rearrangement joins TRBV5-1 to TRBJ2-5, with a weak D call TRBD1 (6 bases). V lost 5 bases and J 5 bases, leaving 22 bases between the germline ends. The CDR3 spans 16 residues. Germline CDR1 SGHRS, CDR2 YFSETQ. In DNA form, the CDR3 reads TGCGCCAGCAGTACCCCCCCCCTGGACAGTAGGGAGACCCAGTACTTC. It is translated as CASSTPPLDSRETQYF.

The sample holds a few counts of this clonotype. This chain connects TRBV5-1 to TRBJ2-7, with 12 bases aligning to TRBD2. J gave up 1 base and V 1 base, and 6 bases lay outside the gene matches. The CDR3 is 17 amino acids. Germline CDR1 is SGHRS and CDR2 is YFSETQ. The CDR3 sequence: CASSLRASGRDSYEQYF. CDR3 nucleotide sequence: TGCGCCAGCAGCTTGCGGGCTAGCGGGAGGGATTCCTACGAGCAGTACTTC.

Many counts were recorded for this clonotype. This sequence joins TRBV18 and TRBJ1-2, with TRBD1 identical over 7 bases. The CDR3 is 15 amino acids. Trimming took 0 bases from V and 4 from J; bases not matched to a gene: 5. Germline V gene data show CDR1 as KGHSH and CDR2 as LQKENI. CDR3 DNA sequence: TGTGCCAGCTCACCACCCTCGGGACAGATCTATGGCTACACCTTC. Translating gives CASSPPSGQIYGYTF.

This clonotype was found many times. The chain is built from TRBV27 and TRBJ2-7; D is possibly TRBD1 (5 bases). The V end was cut by 5 bases, the J end by 3 bases, with 17 bases between. Germline V gene data show CDR1 as MNHEY and CDR2 as SMNVEV (reference sequence). The CDR3 has 15 residues. CDR3 loop: CASSPEWGSLYEQYF. CDR3 coding DNA: TGTGCCAGCAGTCCCGAATGGGGCAGCCTCTACGAGCAGTACTTC.

This clonotype was detected ten times or more. The CDR3 region has the DNA TGTGCCAGCAGTCTACAACAGGGAACTAACAATGAGCAGTTCTTC. It encodes CASSLQQGTNNEQFF. The gene calls are TRBV27 and TRBJ2-1; weak D call: TRBD1 (6 bases). The length of the CDR3 is 15 residues. Deletions cut 5 bases from V and 5 bases from J, with 16 bases between. Germline V gene lookup returns CDR1 MNHEY and CDR2 SMNVEV (reference sequence).

The CDR3 DNA sequence: TGTGCCAGCAGCCACCGACAGGGGTTTACTAATGAAAAACTGTTTTTT. It encodes CASSHRQGFTNEKLFF. This chain links TRBV3-1 with TRBJ1-4; TRBD1 agrees at 8 bases. V trimming: 3 bases; J trimming: 2 bases; junction bases outside the gene matches: 5. CDR1 and CDR2 from the germline V gene are LGHDT and YNNKEL (reference sequence). This CDR3 has 16 amino acids.

This clonotype was seen at least ten times. The chain employs TRBV5-1 and TRBJ2-7; no clear D. With 0 bases removed from V and 3 bases from J, the gap between germline ends came to 7 bases. CDR3 length equals 13 residues. From germline, CDR1 is SGHRS and CDR2 YFSETQ. The CDR3 bases are TGCGCCAGCAGCTTGGACCAGTACTACGAGCAGTACTTC. It encodes CASSLDQYYEQYF.

This clonotype was seen repeatedly, ten times or more. This chain links TRBV3-1 with TRBJ1-2; possibly TRBD1 for D (6 bases). Trimming removed 0 bases from V and 8 bases from J, with 13 bases in between. CDR3 length: 14 residues. Germline V gene data show CDR1 as LGHDT and CDR2 as YNNKEL (reference sequence). The CDR3 loop reads CASSQDAQGLGYTF. The CDR3 DNA reads as TGTGCCAGCAGCCAAGATGCCCAGGGGCTCGGCTACACCTTC.

This chain joins TRBV27 and TRBJ2-3, with TRBD1 as a possible D gene (6 bases). This CDR3 spans 15 amino acids. The V end was cut by 5 bases, the J end by 2 bases, with 14 bases between. Germline CDR1 and CDR2: MNHEY and SMNVEV (reference sequence). The CDR3 is CASSPGTTLTDTQYF. The DNA for the CDR3 is TGTGCCAGCAGTCCTGGGACAACCCTCACAGATACGCAGTATTTT.